A selection of T cell receptor beta chains follows, all from one sample in a study of blood T cell repertoires in COVID-19. Only in-frame clones appear in the TCRdb table, and some are missing; sequencing was by immunoSEQ multiplex PCR. Of about 200,000 clones listed, approximately 90% are singletons. Input material: PBMCs or T cells enriched from blood (not recorded which). The receptors shown here come from a man aged 30-40 years who had recovered from COVID-19. The CDR3 runs from the conserved cysteine through the conserved F or W. Each record gives: CDR3 protein, CDR3 DNA, clone size, D gene, V gene, J gene. D genes are given only for firm matches. Clone size is given for some rows only: seen once, a few or many times, or a class if the clone is expanded.

CDR3aa: CASSDETGREQYF
CDR3nt: TGCGCCAGCAGCGATGAAACAGGGCGCGAGCAGTACTTC
abundance: once
d_gene: -
v_gene: TRBV5-1
j_gene: TRBJ2-7

CDR3aa: CASRYSYEQYF
CDR3nt: TGTGCCAGCAGGTACTCCTACGAGCAGTACTTC
abundance: -
d_gene: -
v_gene: TRBV2
j_gene: TRBJ2-7

CDR3aa: CAWGTGIGNTIYF
CDR3nt: TGTGCCTGGGGAACAGGGATTGGAAACACCATATATTTT
abundance: -
d_gene: -
v_gene: TRBV30
j_gene: TRBJ1-3

CDR3aa: CASSLSVLEGDTQYF
CDR3nt: TGTGCCAGCAGCCTCTCGGTTCTGGAGGGAGATACGCAGTATTTT
abundance: -
d_gene: -
v_gene: TRBV5-6
j_gene: TRBJ2-3

CDR3aa: CATSRDPFGLADYNEQFF
CDR3nt: TGTGCCACCAGCAGAGATCCGTTTGGACTAGCGGACTACAATGAGCAGTTCTTC
abundance: -
d_gene: TRBD2
v_gene: TRBV15
j_gene: TRBJ2-1

CDR3aa: CASSLRGTSTNEKLFF
CDR3nt: TGTGCCAGCAGCTTGCGGGGGACCTCCACTAATGAAAAACTGTTTTTT
abundance: -
d_gene: -
v_gene: TRBV5-4
j_gene: TRBJ1-4

CDR3aa: CASSEGQGPYEQYF
CDR3nt: TGTGCCAGCAGCGAGGGACAGGGCCCCTACGAGCAGTACTTC
abundance: -
d_gene: TRBD1
v_gene: TRBV11-2
j_gene: TRBJ2-7

CDR3aa: CASSQFRLGTRHYTGELFF
CDR3nt: TGCGCCAGCAGCCAATTCCGTCTAGGGACTAGACACTACACCGGGGAGCTGTTTTTT
abundance: -
d_gene: TRBD2
v_gene: TRBV4-1
j_gene: TRBJ2-2

CDR3aa: CASSLGRVENSPLHF
CDR3nt: TGTGCCAGCAGCTTAGGTCGGGTTGAGAATTCACCCCTCCACTTT
abundance: -
d_gene: -
v_gene: TRBV7-8
j_gene: TRBJ1-6

CDR3aa: CASNPSGKAYNEQFF
CDR3nt: TGTGCCAGTAACCCAAGCGGGAAAGCCTACAATGAGCAGTTCTTC
abundance: -
d_gene: TRBD2
v_gene: TRBV19
j_gene: TRBJ2-1

CDR3aa: CASSFSHYNEQFF
CDR3nt: TGTGCCAGCAGCTTTAGCCACTACAATGAGCAGTTCTTC
abundance: -
d_gene: -
v_gene: TRBV7-9
j_gene: TRBJ2-1

CDR3aa: CASRDSGRIGELFF
CDR3nt: TGTGCCAGCAGGGATAGCGGGAGGATTGGGGAGCTGTTTTTT
abundance: few
d_gene: TRBD2
v_gene: TRBV13
j_gene: TRBJ2-2

CDR3aa: CASRSDRGTYGYTF
CDR3nt: TGTGCCAGCAGATCAGACAGGGGGACCTATGGCTACACCTTC
abundance: -
d_gene: TRBD1
v_gene: TRBV6-5
j_gene: TRBJ1-2

CDR3aa: CASSPTGGAYNEQFF
CDR3nt: TGTGCCAGCAGCCCAACAGGGGGCGCCTACAATGAGCAGTTCTTC
abundance: -
d_gene: TRBD1
v_gene: TRBV2
j_gene: TRBJ2-1

CDR3aa: CASSPFTGYEKLFF
CDR3nt: TGTGCCAGCTCACCATTTACGGGGTATGAAAAACTGTTTTTT
abundance: few
d_gene: -
v_gene: TRBV18
j_gene: TRBJ1-4

CDR3aa: CASSLEARNYGYTF
CDR3nt: TGTGCCAGCAGCTTAGAGGCCCGCAACTATGGCTACACCTTC
abundance: -
d_gene: -
v_gene: TRBV11-2
j_gene: TRBJ1-2

CDR3aa: CAWSVQGAANEKLFF
CDR3nt: TGTGCCTGGAGTGTACAGGGGGCCGCTAATGAAAAACTGTTTTTT
abundance: -
d_gene: TRBD1
v_gene: TRBV30
j_gene: TRBJ1-4

CDR3aa: CASSLIGLRVGGRVNEKLFF
CDR3nt: TGCGCCAGCAGCTTGATTGGCCTTCGCGTGGGGGGGAGAGTCAATGAAAAACTGTTTTTT
abundance: -
d_gene: -
v_gene: TRBV5-1
j_gene: TRBJ1-4

CDR3aa: CASSSKGETQYF
CDR3nt: TGTGCCAGCAGCTCCAAGGGGGAGACCCAGTACTTC
abundance: few
d_gene: -
v_gene: TRBV11-1
j_gene: TRBJ2-5

CDR3aa: CASSQGIPGQDPYEQYF
CDR3nt: TGCGCCAGCAGCCAAGGCATACCGGGACAGGACCCCTACGAGCAGTACTTC
abundance: -
d_gene: TRBD1
v_gene: TRBV4-3
j_gene: TRBJ2-7

CDR3aa: CASSPITPDRGRDGYTF
CDR3nt: TGTGCCAGCAGCCCTATTACCCCAGACAGGGGTCGAGATGGCTACACCTTC
abundance: -
d_gene: TRBD1
v_gene: TRBV11-2
j_gene: TRBJ1-2

CDR3aa: CASSLTGGETQYF
CDR3nt: TGTGCCAGCAGTTTAACGGGTGGGGAGACCCAGTACTTC
abundance: -
d_gene: -
v_gene: TRBV28
j_gene: TRBJ2-5

CDR3aa: CASSLGLAGVHQETQYF
CDR3nt: TGCGCCAGCAGCCTGGGACTAGCGGGAGTGCATCAAGAGACCCAGTACTTC
abundance: -
d_gene: TRBD2
v_gene: TRBV5-1
j_gene: TRBJ2-5

CDR3aa: CASRQANTEAFF
CDR3nt: TGTGCCAGCAGACAGGCAAACACTGAAGCTTTCTTT
abundance: -
d_gene: -
v_gene: TRBV12-3/TRBV12-4
j_gene: TRBJ1-1

CDR3aa: CASSSPGQGRMDYGYTF
CDR3nt: TGTGCCAGCAGCTCGCCGGGACAGGGGAGAATGGACTATGGCTACACCTTC
abundance: -
d_gene: TRBD1
v_gene: TRBV5-4
j_gene: TRBJ1-2

CDR3aa: CASSPIGTASTDTQYF
CDR3nt: TGTGCCAGCAGCCCCATCGGGACAGCTAGCACAGATACGCAGTATTTT
abundance: once
d_gene: TRBD1
v_gene: TRBV7-7
j_gene: TRBJ2-3

CDR3aa: CASSSTTDYTEAFF
CDR3nt: TGTGCCAGCAGTTCGACGACAGATTACACTGAAGCTTTCTTT
abundance: -
d_gene: -
v_gene: TRBV6-2/TRBV6-3
j_gene: TRBJ1-1

CDR3aa: CASSSADRTDGYTF
CDR3nt: TGTGCCAGCAGCTCCGCCGACAGGACAGATGGCTACACCTTC
abundance: -
d_gene: -
v_gene: TRBV13
j_gene: TRBJ1-2

CDR3aa: CASNQDSSYNEQFF
CDR3nt: TGTGCCAGCAACCAGGACAGCTCCTACAATGAGCAGTTCTTC
abundance: -
d_gene: -
v_gene: TRBV28
j_gene: TRBJ2-1

CDR3aa: CATSELGTGEETQYF
CDR3nt: TGTGCCACCAGTGAACTGGGGACAGGGGAAGAGACCCAGTACTTC
abundance: -
d_gene: TRBD1
v_gene: TRBV24-1
j_gene: TRBJ2-5

CDR3aa: CASSIDLQGYYNEQFF
CDR3nt: TGTGCCAGTAGTATAGATTTACAGGGATACTACAATGAGCAGTTCTTC
abundance: -
d_gene: -
v_gene: TRBV19
j_gene: TRBJ2-1

CDR3aa: CASSSGETQYF
CDR3nt: TGTGCCAGCAGTTCGGGAGAGACCCAGTACTTC
abundance: -
d_gene: -
v_gene: TRBV27
j_gene: TRBJ2-5

CDR3aa: CASSLVRTGFSGELFF
CDR3nt: TGTGCCAGCAGCTTGGTCCGGACAGGGTTTTCCGGGGAGCTGTTTTTT
abundance: -
d_gene: TRBD1
v_gene: TRBV11-3
j_gene: TRBJ2-2

CDR3aa: CATSDRDTRTDTQYF
CDR3nt: TGTGCCACCAGTGATCGGGACACCCGCACAGATACGCAGTATTTT
abundance: -
d_gene: -
v_gene: TRBV24-1
j_gene: TRBJ2-3

CDR3aa: CASSLLGDRNQPQHF
CDR3nt: TGTGCCAGCAGTTTACTAGGGGACAGGAATCAGCCCCAGCATTTT
abundance: -
d_gene: TRBD1
v_gene: TRBV28
j_gene: TRBJ1-5

CDR3aa: CASTRGGGRDNEQFF
CDR3nt: TGTGCCAGCACCCGGGGGGGCGGGAGAGACAATGAGCAGTTCTTC
abundance: -
d_gene: TRBD2
v_gene: TRBV6-5
j_gene: TRBJ2-1

CDR3aa: CASRSDRGEETQYF
CDR3nt: TGTGCCAGTAGATCGGACAGGGGAGAAGAGACCCAGTACTTC
abundance: -
d_gene: TRBD1
v_gene: TRBV19
j_gene: TRBJ2-5

CDR3aa: CASSYARQAITPDTQYF
CDR3nt: TGTGCCAGCAGTTACGCCCGACAGGCTATAACCCCGGATACGCAGTATTTT
abundance: -
d_gene: -
v_gene: TRBV6-2/TRBV6-3
j_gene: TRBJ2-3

CDR3aa: CASSSTSGSKETQYF
CDR3nt: TGTGCCAGCAGTTCCACTAGCGGGAGTAAAGAGACCCAGTACTTC
abundance: -
d_gene: TRBD2
v_gene: TRBV7-6
j_gene: TRBJ2-5

CDR3aa: CASSPPGGRNTEAFF
CDR3nt: TGTGCCAGCAGTCCCCCTGGGGGGAGGAACACTGAAGCTTTCTTT
abundance: -
d_gene: -
v_gene: TRBV6-5
j_gene: TRBJ1-1

CDR3aa: CASSQDRAAGGLTDTQYF
CDR3nt: TGTGCCAGCAGCCAAGACAGGGCAGCGGGGGGGCTCACAGATACGCAGTATTTT
abundance: -
d_gene: TRBD2
v_gene: TRBV4-2
j_gene: TRBJ2-3

CDR3aa: CASSQVRELNYGYTF
CDR3nt: TGTGCCAGCAGCCAAGTCCGTGAACTTAACTATGGCTACACCTTC
abundance: -
d_gene: -
v_gene: TRBV3-1/TRBV3-2
j_gene: TRBJ1-2

CDR3aa: CSVEDNSEQYF
CDR3nt: TGCAGCGTTGAAGACAATTCCGAGCAGTACTTC
abundance: -
d_gene: -
v_gene: TRBV29-1
j_gene: TRBJ2-7

CDR3aa: CASSLDTLIDRDGWGTEAFF
CDR3nt: TGCGCCAGCAGCTTGGACACTCTTATAGACAGGGATGGATGGGGCACTGAAGCTTTCTTT
abundance: -
d_gene: TRBD1
v_gene: TRBV5-1
j_gene: TRBJ1-1

CDR3aa: CASSWGGPGQPQHF
CDR3nt: TGTGCCAGCAGTTGGGGGGGGCCGGGTCAGCCCCAGCATTTT
abundance: once
d_gene: -
v_gene: TRBV27
j_gene: TRBJ1-5

CDR3aa: CASSLSGWVYNEQFF
CDR3nt: TGTGCCAGCAGCTTGTCAGGGTGGGTATACAATGAGCAGTTCTTC
abundance: -
d_gene: -
v_gene: TRBV11-1
j_gene: TRBJ2-1

CDR3aa: CASSPTSAPGETQYF
CDR3nt: TGTGCCAGCAGCCCCACTAGCGCTCCAGGCGAGACCCAGTACTTC
abundance: -
d_gene: TRBD2
v_gene: TRBV7-9
j_gene: TRBJ2-5

CDR3aa: CASSQDRASGASSYNEQFF
CDR3nt: TGCGCCAGCAGCCAAGATAGGGCTAGCGGGGCGAGCTCCTACAATGAGCAGTTCTTC
abundance: -
d_gene: TRBD2
v_gene: TRBV4-1
j_gene: TRBJ2-1

CDR3aa: CASSSARDRGYEQYF
CDR3nt: TGCGCCAGCAGCTCCGCCCGGGACAGGGGCTACGAGCAGTACTTC
abundance: -
d_gene: TRBD1
v_gene: TRBV4-1
j_gene: TRBJ2-7

CDR3aa: CASSRPGTGNFYEQYF
CDR3nt: TGTGCCAGCAGCCGGCCCGGGACAGGGAACTTCTACGAGCAGTACTTC
abundance: -
d_gene: TRBD1
v_gene: TRBV27
j_gene: TRBJ2-7

CDR3aa: CASRTEPGLAETQYF
CDR3nt: TGTGCCAGCAGAACAGAACCGGGACTAGCGGAGACCCAGTACTTC
abundance: -
d_gene: TRBD2
v_gene: TRBV7-2
j_gene: TRBJ2-5

CDR3aa: CASSLLSGGPSTDTQYF
CDR3nt: TGTGCCAGCAGCTTACTGTCAGGGGGCCCTAGCACAGATACGCAGTATTTT
abundance: -
d_gene: TRBD1
v_gene: TRBV7-2
j_gene: TRBJ2-3

CDR3aa: CSVEFNSVEQYF
CDR3nt: TGCAGCGTTGAATTTAACTCGGTCGAGCAGTACTTC
abundance: -
d_gene: -
v_gene: TRBV29-1
j_gene: TRBJ2-7

CDR3aa: CASSGKGGQGSDEQFF
CDR3nt: TGTGCCAGCAGTGGGAAGGGGGGACAGGGGTCGGATGAGCAGTTCTTC
abundance: -
d_gene: TRBD1
v_gene: TRBV2
j_gene: TRBJ2-1